This record looks at one TCR beta chain sequence and its context. This entry comes from a study of blood T cell repertoires in COVID-19. Study details: COVID-19 samples collected from the United States, Italy and Spain covered acute and convalescent phases. PBMCs, B-cell-depleted T cells, or T cells provided the cDNA or gDNA that made up the material.

Per the study methods: Using reference gene primer amplification, nucleated cell counts were estimated. Measured with immunoSEQ multiplex PCR; TCRdb has only the in-frame clones, and not every one. From that table come the V and J calls and clone size; the DNA was used to work out D and trimming. The table shows 95,000 to 110,000 clones, with 80% to 85% occurring only once. V gave up 2 bases and J gave up 6 bases, with 9 bases separating them. The CDR3 runs to 13 residues. The germline CDR1 and CDR2 sequences are KGHDR and SFDVKD. This sequence joins TRBV24-1 and TRBJ1-2, with TRBD1 as a possible D gene (6 bases). The sequencing input was peripheral blood. This receptor was identified in a human donor in a cohort sampled during active COVID-19. The CDR3 loop is CATSDYRDNGYTF. CDR3 coding DNA: TGTGCCACCAGTGATTACCGGGACAATGGCTACACCTTC.